This TCR beta chain stems from a study of T cell responses to AZD1222 COVID-19 vaccine. Sequenced by immunoSEQ multiplex PCR; TCRdb stores in-frame clones only, minus some. Among 110,000 to 150,000 clones listed, 80% to 95% were seen once. Regarding the study as a whole: Within unmutated variant regions lay the reported targets of nearly half of spike-specific TCRs. Clonal diversity may have been underestimated in mostly white British donors. Mapped onto spike, vaccine-associated CD4 TCRs spanned it and were dominant at 160-218 and 743-854.

V dropped 0 bases and J dropped 3; count of bases not matched to a gene: 11. Germline V gene sequence: CDR1 SNHLY, CDR2 FYNNEI. This CDR3 has 20 residues. To note about this clone: The antigen remains unidentified.

The chain uses TRBV2 and TRBJ2-2; TRBD2 matches 12 bases. The sequencing used peripheral blood, collected on day 0 of AZD1222 vaccination. The clonotype comes from an adult in good health. This CDR3 reads CASSEAIGFSSGRDTGELFF. The CDR3 nucleotides read TGTGCCAGCAGTGAAGCGATTGGTTTTTCTAGCGGGAGGGACACCGGGGAGCTGTTTTTT. Combining the CDR3 with reference TRBV2 and TRBJ2-2 gives the whole variable domain EPEVTQTPSHQVTQMGQEVILRCVPISNHLYFYWYRQILGQKVEFLVSFYNNEISEKSEIFDDQFSVERPDGSNFTLKIRSTKLEDSAMYFCASSEAIGFSSGRDTGELFFGEGSRLTVL.